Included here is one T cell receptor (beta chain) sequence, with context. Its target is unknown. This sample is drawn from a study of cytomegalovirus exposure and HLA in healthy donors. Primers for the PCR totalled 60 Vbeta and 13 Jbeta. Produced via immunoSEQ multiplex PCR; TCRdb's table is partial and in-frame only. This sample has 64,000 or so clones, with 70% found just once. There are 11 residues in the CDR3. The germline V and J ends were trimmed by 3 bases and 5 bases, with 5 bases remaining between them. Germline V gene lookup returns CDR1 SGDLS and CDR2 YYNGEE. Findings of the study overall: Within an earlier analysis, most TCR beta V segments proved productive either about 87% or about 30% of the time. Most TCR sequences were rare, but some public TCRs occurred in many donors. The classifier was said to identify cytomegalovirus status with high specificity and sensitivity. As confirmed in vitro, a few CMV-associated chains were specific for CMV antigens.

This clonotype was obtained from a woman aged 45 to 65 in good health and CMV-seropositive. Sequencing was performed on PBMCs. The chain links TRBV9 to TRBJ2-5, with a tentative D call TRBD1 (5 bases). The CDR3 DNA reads TGTGCCAGCAGCGAGGGGGAGACCCAGTACTTC. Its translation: CASSEGETQYF.